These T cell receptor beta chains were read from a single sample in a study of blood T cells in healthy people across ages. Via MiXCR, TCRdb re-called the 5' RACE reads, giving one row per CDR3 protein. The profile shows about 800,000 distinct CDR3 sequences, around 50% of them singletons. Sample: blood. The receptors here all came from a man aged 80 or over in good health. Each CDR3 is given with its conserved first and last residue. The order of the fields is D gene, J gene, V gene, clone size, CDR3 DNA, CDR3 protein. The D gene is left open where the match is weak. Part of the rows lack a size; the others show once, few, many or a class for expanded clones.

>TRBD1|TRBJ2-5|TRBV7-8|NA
TGTGCCAGCAGCTTAGGGCGGGGACAGGGGATAAATGAGCAGTACTTC
CASSLGRGQGINEQYF
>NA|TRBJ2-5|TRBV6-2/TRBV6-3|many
TGTGCCAGCAGTTACTTCAGGGAAGAGACCCAGTACTTC
CASSYFREETQYF
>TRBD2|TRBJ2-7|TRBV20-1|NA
TGCAGTGTAAGGTCGAGGCTGGCATGGGGGGGCGAGCAGTACTTC
CSVRSRLAWGGEQYF
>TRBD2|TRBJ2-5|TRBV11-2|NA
TGTGCCAGCAGCTTTAGCGGGAGGGTGGAAGAGACCCAGTACTTC
CASSFSGRVEETQYF
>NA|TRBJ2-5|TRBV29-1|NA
TGCGGGGCAGGAGGGGATGAGACCCAGTACTTC
CGAGGDETQYF
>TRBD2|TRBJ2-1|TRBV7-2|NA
TGTGCCAGCAGCTTAGGCGGGACTAGCGATGAGCAGTTCTTC
CASSLGGTSDEQFF
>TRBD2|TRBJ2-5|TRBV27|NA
TGTGCCTCCAAATCCCCCCCAGCGGGAGACAATGAGCAGTACTTC
CASKSPPAGDNEQYF
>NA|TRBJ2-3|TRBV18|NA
TGTGCCAGCTCACCACCGTCCCGGGCGGATACGCAGTATTTT
CASSPPSRADTQYF
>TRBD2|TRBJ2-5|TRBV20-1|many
TGCAGTGCTAGAAAGGGGCTAGCGGGAGTATCAGAGACCCAGTACTTC
CSARKGLAGVSETQYF
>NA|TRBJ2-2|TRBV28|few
TGTGCCAGCAGAAGCGGAAAGAACACCGGGGAGCTGTTTTTT
CASRSGKNTGELFF
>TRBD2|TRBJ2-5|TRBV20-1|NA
TGCAGTGTGGGACTAGCGGGAAGAGAGACCCAGTACTTC
CSVGLAGRETQYF
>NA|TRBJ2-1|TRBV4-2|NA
TGTGCCAGCACGGGGGACCGGGCCCGGGAGTCCTACAATGAGCAGTTCTTC
CASTGDRARESYNEQFF
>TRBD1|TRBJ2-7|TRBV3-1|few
TGTGCCAGCACACCGTTAGTCGGGACAGGGGCCTACAATGAGCAGTACTTC
CASTPLVGTGAYNEQYF
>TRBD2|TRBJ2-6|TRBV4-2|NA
TGTGCCAGCAGCCAAGATAGTGGAGTAGCGGGAGGGTACTCTGGGGCCAACGTCCTGACTTTC
CASSQDSGVAGGYSGANVLTF
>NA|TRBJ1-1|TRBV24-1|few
TGTGCCACCAGTGAAGGGGGGCTCGGCACTGAAGCTTTCTTT
CATSEGGLGTEAFF
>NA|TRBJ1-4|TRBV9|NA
TGTGCCAGCAGCCCCCACCGGACGAGGGGTGGCGAAAAACTGTTTTTT
CASSPHRTRGGEKLFF
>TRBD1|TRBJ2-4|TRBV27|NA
TGTGCCAGCTCTCAGGGACAGACGATAGCCAAAAACATTCAGTACTTC
CASSQGQTIAKNIQYF
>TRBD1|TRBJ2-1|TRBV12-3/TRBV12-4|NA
TGTGCCAGCAGAGGGGACAGATTAAATGAGCAGTTCTTC
CASRGDRLNEQFF
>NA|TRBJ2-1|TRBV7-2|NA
TGTGCCAGCAGCTTCCCCACGACCGGGACCAACAATGAGCAGTTCTTC
CASSFPTTGTNNEQFF
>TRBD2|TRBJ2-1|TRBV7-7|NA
TGTGCTAGCAGCCCCGGACTAGCGGGATTGGAGACCCAGTTCTTC
CASSPGLAGLETQFF
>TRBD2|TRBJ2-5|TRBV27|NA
TGTGCCAGCAGTTTTGGTTTCCGGGGGGAGCAGTACTTC
CASSFGFRGEQYF
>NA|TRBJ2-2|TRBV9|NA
TGTGCCAGCAGCGTAGGTGGAGGAGTCACCGGGGAGCTGTTTTTT
CASSVGGGVTGELFF
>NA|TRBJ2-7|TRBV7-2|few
TGTGCCAGCAGCCCCCTCATCTCCGAGCAGTACTTC
CASSPLISEQYF
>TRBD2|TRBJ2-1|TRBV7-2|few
TGTGCCAGCAGCTTGGGACTAGCGGGAGGGGCGGGCAATGAGCAGTTCTTC
CASSLGLAGGAGNEQFF
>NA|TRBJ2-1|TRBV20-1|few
TGCAGTGCTAGAGATCGAAGGGGGGGAGAGGGTGGTGAGCAGTTCTTC
CSARDRRGGEGGEQFF
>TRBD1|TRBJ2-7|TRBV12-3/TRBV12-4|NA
TGTGCCAGCAGTTTGACCCCGGGACAGGGTCCCTACGAGCAGTACTTC
CASSLTPGQGPYEQYF
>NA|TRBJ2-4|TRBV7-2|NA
TGTGCCAGCAGCCCCCCGGCGGGAACAGACGAAAACATTCAGTACTTC
CASSPPAGTDENIQYF
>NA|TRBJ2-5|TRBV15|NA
TGTGCCACCAGAGGGTATTTTCAAGAGACCCAGTACTTC
CATRGYFQETQYF